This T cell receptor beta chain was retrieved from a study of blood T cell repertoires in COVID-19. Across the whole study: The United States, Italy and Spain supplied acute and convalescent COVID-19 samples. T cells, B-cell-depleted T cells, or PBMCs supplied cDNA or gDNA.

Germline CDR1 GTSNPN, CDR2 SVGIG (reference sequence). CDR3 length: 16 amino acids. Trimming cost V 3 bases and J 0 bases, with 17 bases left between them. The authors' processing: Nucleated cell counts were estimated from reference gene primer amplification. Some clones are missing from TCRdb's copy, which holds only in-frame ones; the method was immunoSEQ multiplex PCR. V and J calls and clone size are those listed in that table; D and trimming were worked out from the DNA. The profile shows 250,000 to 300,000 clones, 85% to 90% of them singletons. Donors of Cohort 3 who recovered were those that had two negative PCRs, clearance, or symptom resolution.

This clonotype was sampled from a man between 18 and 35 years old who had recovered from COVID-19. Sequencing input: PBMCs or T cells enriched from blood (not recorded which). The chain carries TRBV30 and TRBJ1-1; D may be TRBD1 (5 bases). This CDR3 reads CAWSDRWGLMNTEAFF. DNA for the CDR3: TGTGCCTGGAGCGATCGATGGGGCCTGATGAACACTGAAGCTTTCTTT. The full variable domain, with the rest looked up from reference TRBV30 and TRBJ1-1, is SQTIHQWPATLVQPVGSPLSLECTVEGTSNPNLYWYRQAAGRGLQLLFYSVGIGQISSEVPQNLSASRPQDRQFILSSKKLLLSDSGFYLCAWSDRWGLMNTEAFFGQGTRLTVV.